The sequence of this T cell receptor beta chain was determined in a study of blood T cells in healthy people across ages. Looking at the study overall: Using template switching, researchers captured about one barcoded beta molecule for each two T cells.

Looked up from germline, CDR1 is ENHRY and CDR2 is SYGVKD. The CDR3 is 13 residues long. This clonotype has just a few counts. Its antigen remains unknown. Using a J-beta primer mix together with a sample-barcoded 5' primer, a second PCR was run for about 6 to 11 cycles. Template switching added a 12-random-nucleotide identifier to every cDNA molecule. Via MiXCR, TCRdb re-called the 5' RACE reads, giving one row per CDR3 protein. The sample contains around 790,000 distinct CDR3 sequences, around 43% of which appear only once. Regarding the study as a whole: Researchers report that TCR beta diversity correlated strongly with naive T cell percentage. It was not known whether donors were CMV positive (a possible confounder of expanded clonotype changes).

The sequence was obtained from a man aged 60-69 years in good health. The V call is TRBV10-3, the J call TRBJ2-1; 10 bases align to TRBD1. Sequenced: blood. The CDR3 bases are TGTGCTACGGGGGGACAGGGGTACAATGAGCAGTTCTTC. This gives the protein CATGGQGYNEQFF.